These 22 T cell receptor beta chains originate from one sample sequenced in a study of cytomegalovirus exposure and HLA in healthy donors. PCR used 60 Vbeta primers and 13 Jbeta primers. The method was immunoSEQ multiplex PCR; TCRdb's version includes in-frame clones alone and lacks a portion of them. Among roughly 70,000 clones, 65% to 85% were seen once, and the ten largest hold around 12%. Source material: PBMCs. The receptors were sampled from a man between 65 and 85 years old in good health and CMV-seronegative.

The table lists this clone with a few counts. The chain carries TRBV9 and TRBJ2-3, with TRBD2 as a possible D gene (6 bases). This CDR3 is built from 16 residues. The germline gives CDR1 SGDLS, CDR2 YYNGEE. Trimming removed 0 bases at V and 8 bases at J, with 19 bases between. The CDR3 is CASSVGVGGDGGTQYF. The CDR3 DNA reads TGTGCCAGCAGCGTAGGGGTGGGGGGTGACGGGGGTACGCAGTATTTT.

The V gene is TRBV10-2, the J gene TRBJ2-5, with 9 bases that match TRBD2. The V and J ends lost 5 bases and 4 bases, in that order; junction bases with no gene match: 8. The CDR3 covers 15 residues. Germline V gene lookup returns CDR1 WSHSY and CDR2 SAAADI. CDR3 DNA sequence: TGCGCCAGCAGTAATCCGGGACTAGCATCAGAGACCCAGTACTTC. Protein: CASSNPGLASETQYF.

The chain combines TRBV6-5 with TRBJ1-5, with D tentatively TRBD1 (5 bases). Trimming left V 4 bases short and J 3 bases short, with 13 bases between. The CDR3 is made up of 15 amino acids. The germline CDR1 and CDR2 sequences are MNHEY and SVGAGI. The chain's CDR3 is CASSSRVTPNQPQHF. CDR3 DNA: TGTGCCAGCAGTTCCAGGGTTACACCCAATCAGCCCCAGCATTTT.

The chain has TRBV2 and TRBJ1-6; 7 positions match TRBD1. Germline trimming cut 1 base from V and 9 bases from J; bases unmatched to any gene: 6. Germline assignment: CDR1 SNHLY and CDR2 FYNNEI. This CDR3 is built from 15 residues. CDR3: CASSEEGTVASPLHF. DNA of the CDR3: TGTGCCAGCAGTGAAGAAGGGACAGTAGCTTCACCCCTCCACTTT.

The chain couples TRBV7-9 to TRBJ1-4, with a possible D match to TRBD1 (5 bases). The V and J ends lost 1 base and 6 bases respectively, with 21 bases between them. Per germline, CDR1 SEHNR and CDR2 FQNEAQ (reference sequence). This CDR3 is 18 amino acids long. The CDR3 region has the DNA TGTGCCAGCAGCTTAGTGCGACGAACTACGGGGGATCATGAAAAACTGTTTTTT. Encoded protein: CASSLVRRTTGDHEKLFF. Drawing the rest from reference TRBV7-9 and TRBJ1-4, the complete variable domain is DTGVSQNPRHKITKRGQNVTFRCDPISEHNRLYWYRQTLGQGPEFLTYFQNEAQLEKSRLLSDRFSAERPKGSFSTLEIQRTEQGDSAMYLCASSLVRRTTGDHEKLFFGSGTQLSVL.

The rearrangement uses TRBV6-5 and TRBJ2-7; 8 bases align to TRBD1. This CDR3 comprises 15 residues. V gave up 6 bases and J gave up 4 bases; unmatched junction bases: 11. The germline gives CDR1 MNHEY, CDR2 SVGAGI. This chain's CDR3 is CASSPSGQGSYEQYF. The CDR3 coding sequence is TGTGCCAGCAGCCCCTCAGGACAGGGTTCGTACGAGCAGTACTTC.

The chain couples TRBV29-1 to TRBJ2-5, with a possible D match to TRBD2 (6 bases). This CDR3 comprises 12 residues. The germline V gene encodes CDR1 SQVTM and CDR2 ANQGSEA. Trimming took 3 bases from V and 5 from J, leaving 10 bases between them. The CDR3 DNA reads as TGCAGCGTTGACGGGGGAGTGGAGACCCAGTACTTC. Its protein product is CSVDGGVETQYF.

This clone came up once. This CDR3 is CASRIQGTLNQPQHF. The CDR3 DNA reads TGTGCCAGCAGAATACAGGGGACCTTAAATCAGCCCCAGCATTTT. The V and J genes are TRBV6-6 and TRBJ1-5; 7 nucleotides line up with TRBD1. This CDR3 is built from 15 residues. V shed 6 bases and J 4 bases; nucleotides not matched to a gene: 9. Per germline, CDR1 MNHNY and CDR2 SVGAGI (reference sequence).

Note on this clone: Relative to the germline gene, one junction end is altered; a read error may explain this. The rearrangement links TRBV29-1 to TRBJ1-2, with 9 bases that match TRBD1. The CDR3 consists of 12 residues. CDR1 is SQVTM, CDR2 ANQGSEA, per germline. The CDR3 region has the DNA TGCAGCGTCCCGGGACAGGGCCACATGCCTTACTTC. Protein product: CSVPGQGHMPYF.

The CDR3 sequence: CASSYPRQGSYEQYF. The CDR3 coding sequence is TGTGCCAGCAGTTACCCGAGACAGGGGTCCTACGAGCAGTACTTC. The V call is TRBV6-5, the J call TRBJ2-7, with 8 positions matching TRBD1. The CDR3 has 15 residues. J lost 1 base, V lost 2 bases, and 4 bases had no gene match. Germline V CDR1 and CDR2: MNHEY, SVGAGI.

This clone was counted only a few times. The chain combines TRBV7-6 with TRBJ2-4, with a tentative D call TRBD1 (6 bases). Germline CDR1 and CDR2: SGHVS and FNYEAQ. This CDR3 contains 14 residues. V was cut by 2 bases and J by 13 bases, with 18 bases left in between. CDR3 nucleotides: TGTGCCAGCAGCTTAAGTGGGGGCGCATCGCCCCAGTACTTC. Protein sequence: CASSLSGGASPQYF.

The chain carries TRBV6-1 and TRBJ1-1, with D possibly being TRBD1 (5 bases). The CDR3 runs to 12 residues. Germline V lookup: CDR1 MNHNS, CDR2 SASEGT. Trimming took 6 bases from V and 11 from J, leaving 16 bases between them. CDR3 region: CASSLTGCGAFF. CDR3 DNA sequence: TGTGCCAGCAGCCTAACAGGTTGTGGCGCTTTCTTT.

This clone has only one observation. V gene TRBV27 combines with J gene TRBJ1-2; a possible D gene is TRBD1 (5 bases). Germline CDR1 and CDR2: MNHEY and SMNVEV (reference sequence). This CDR3 comprises 15 residues. Trimming cost V 3 bases and J 3 bases, with 14 bases left between them. CDR3 in amino acids: CASSFSGRGDYGYTF. Written as DNA, the CDR3 is TGTGCCAGCAGTTTTAGCGGGAGAGGGGACTATGGCTACACCTTC.

Of note for this clone: One end of the junction does not line up with germline, which may come from a read error. The chain links TRBV4-1 to TRBJ2-5, with TRBD1 as a possible D gene (6 bases). Matching the DNA end better, TRBJ2-7 makes the J call doubtful. CDR1 is MGHRA, CDR2 YSYEKL, per germline. The CDR3 is 16 residues long. The CDR3 sequence is CASSQAPGAASDEQYF. CDR3 nucleotide sequence: TGCGCCAGCAGCCAAGCCCCAGGGGCCGCCTCCGACGAGCAGTACTTC.

The chain joins TRBV27 to TRBJ2-5, with a possible D match to TRBD2 (7 bases). CDR1 MNHEY and CDR2 SMNVEV come from the germline V gene (reference sequence). The ends were cut back, 6 bases at V and 1 base at J, with 21 bases in the middle. This CDR3 is built from 17 residues. CDR3 protein: CASRPRGGGLIQETQYF. CDR3 DNA: TGTGCCAGCAGACCACGAGGGGGGGGACTTATCCAAGAGACCCAGTACTTC.

The sample holds a few counts of this clone. This rearrangement joins TRBV2 to TRBJ1-1; no definite D call. V was pared by 5 bases and J by 0 bases, with 13 bases between. This CDR3 contains 15 residues. Germline V gene data show CDR1 as SNHLY and CDR2 as FYNNEI. DNA for the CDR3: TGTGCCAGCAGTCCTCCGGGGAGGATGAACACTGAAGCTTTCTTT. Its translation is CASSPPGRMNTEAFF.

The chain links TRBV2 to TRBJ1-5; D gene uncertain. Trimming cost V 6 bases and J 4 bases, with 16 bases left between them. CDR3 length: 15 residues. Germline CDR1 SNHLY, CDR2 FYNNEI. CDR3 bases: TGTGCCAGCAGGCACCAACAGTTGAGTAATCAGCCCCAGCATTTT. Translating gives CASRHQQLSNQPQHF.

DNA of the CDR3: TGCGCCAGCAGTGACGAGCTCAACTACGAGCAGTACTTC. It is translated as CASSDELNYEQYF. The chain has TRBV10-2 and TRBJ2-5; D uncertain. With the DNA end fitting TRBJ2-7 better, the J assignment may be wrong. Germline V lookup: CDR1 WSHSY, CDR2 SAAADI. The CDR3 contains 13 residues.

This chain joins TRBV10-3 and TRBJ2-5; TRBD2 matches 13 bases. Germline CDR1 ENHRY, CDR2 SYGVKD. The V and J ends lost 6 bases and 0 bases, in that order; junction bases with no gene match: 4. This CDR3 spans 16 amino acids. CDR3 bases: TGTGCCATCAGACGGACTAGCGGGAGTTACCAAGAGACCCAGTACTTC. Its translation: CAIRRTSGSYQETQYF.

This sequence joins TRBV6-5 and TRBJ1-2; a possible D gene is TRBD1 (5 bases). Germline-derived CDR1 and CDR2 are MNHEY and SVGAGI. V was trimmed by 0 bases and J by 5 bases, leaving 13 bases between them. The CDR3 contains 15 residues. CDR3 amino acids: CASSYSTQGSYGYTF. CDR3 coding DNA: TGTGCCAGCAGTTACTCGACGCAGGGTTCGTATGGCTACACCTTC.

This chain connects TRBV5-1 to TRBJ2-7; 8 nucleotides match TRBD1. In germline, CDR1 is SGHRS, CDR2 YFSETQ. This CDR3 has 17 residues. Germline trimming cut 2 bases from V and 1 base from J; bases unmatched to any gene: 11. In DNA, the CDR3 is TGCGCCAGCAGCTTATTGACAGGGGCCATTCTTTCCTACGAGCAGTACTTC. Its translation: CASSLLTGAILSYEQYF. The entire variable domain, with the rest obtained from reference TRBV5-1 and TRBJ2-7, is as follows: KAGVTQTPRYLIKTRGQQVTLSCSPISGHRSVSWYQQTPGQGLQFLFEYFSETQRNKGNFPGRFSGRQFSNSRSEMNVSTLELGDSALYLCASSLLTGAILSYEQYFGPGTRLTVT.

The V and J genes are TRBV7-2 and TRBJ2-2, with a weak D call TRBD2 (6 bases). Trimming took off 5 bases at V and 7 bases at J, with 17 bases between the two ends. This CDR3 is built from 15 residues. Looked up from germline, CDR1 is SGHTA and CDR2 is FQGNSA. CDR3 sequence (DNA): TGTGCCAGCAGCCAATCCGGGACTGCATTCGGGGAGCTGTTTTTT. Translated: CASSQSGTAFGELFF.